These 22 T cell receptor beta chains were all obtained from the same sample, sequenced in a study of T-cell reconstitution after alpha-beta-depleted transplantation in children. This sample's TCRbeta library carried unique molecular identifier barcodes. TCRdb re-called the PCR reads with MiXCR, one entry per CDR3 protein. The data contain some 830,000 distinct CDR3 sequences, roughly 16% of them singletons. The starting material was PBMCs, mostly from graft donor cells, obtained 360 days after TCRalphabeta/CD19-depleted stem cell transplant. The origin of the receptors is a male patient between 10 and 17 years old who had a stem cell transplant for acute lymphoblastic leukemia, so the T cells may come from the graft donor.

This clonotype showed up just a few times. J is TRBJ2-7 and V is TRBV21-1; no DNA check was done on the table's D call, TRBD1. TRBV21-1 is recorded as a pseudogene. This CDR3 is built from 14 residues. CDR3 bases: TGTGCCAGCAGCATCGGGCCAGACCCCTACGAGCAGTACTTC. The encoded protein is CASSIGPDPYEQYF.

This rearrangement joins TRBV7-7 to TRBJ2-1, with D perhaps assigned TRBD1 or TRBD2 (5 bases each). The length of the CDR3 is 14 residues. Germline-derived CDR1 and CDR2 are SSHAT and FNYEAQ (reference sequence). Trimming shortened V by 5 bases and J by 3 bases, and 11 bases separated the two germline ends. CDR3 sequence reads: CASSPRGYYNEQFF. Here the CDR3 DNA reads TGTGCCAGCAGCCCCCGGGGCTACTACAATGAGCAGTTCTTC.

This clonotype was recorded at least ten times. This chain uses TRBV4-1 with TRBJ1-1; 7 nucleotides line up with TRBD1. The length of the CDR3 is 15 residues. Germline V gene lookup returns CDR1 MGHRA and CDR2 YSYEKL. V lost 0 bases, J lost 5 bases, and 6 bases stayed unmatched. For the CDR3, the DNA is TGCGCCAGCAGCCAAGAGAACAGGGGAGGGACTGAAGCTTTCTTT. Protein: CASSQENRGGTEAFF.

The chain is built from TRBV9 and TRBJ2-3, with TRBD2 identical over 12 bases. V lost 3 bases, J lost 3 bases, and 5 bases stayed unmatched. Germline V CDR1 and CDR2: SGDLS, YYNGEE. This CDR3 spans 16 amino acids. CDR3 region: CASSGPGLAGTDTQYF. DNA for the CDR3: TGTGCCAGCAGCGGCCCGGGACTAGCGGGTACAGATACGCAGTATTTT.

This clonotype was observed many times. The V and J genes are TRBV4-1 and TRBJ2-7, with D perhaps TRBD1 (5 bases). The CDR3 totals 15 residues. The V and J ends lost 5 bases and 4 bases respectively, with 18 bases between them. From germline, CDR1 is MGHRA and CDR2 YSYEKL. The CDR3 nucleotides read TGCGCCAGCAGCGCAGGGCAGGGAAGATTTTACGAGCAGTACTTC. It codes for CASSAGQGRFYEQYF.

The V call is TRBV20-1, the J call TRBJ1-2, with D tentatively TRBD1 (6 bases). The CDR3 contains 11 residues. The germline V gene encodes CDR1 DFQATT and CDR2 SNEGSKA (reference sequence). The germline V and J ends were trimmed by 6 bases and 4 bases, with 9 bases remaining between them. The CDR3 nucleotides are TGCAGTGCGGGACACCTCTATGGCTACACCTTC. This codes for CSAGHLYGYTF.

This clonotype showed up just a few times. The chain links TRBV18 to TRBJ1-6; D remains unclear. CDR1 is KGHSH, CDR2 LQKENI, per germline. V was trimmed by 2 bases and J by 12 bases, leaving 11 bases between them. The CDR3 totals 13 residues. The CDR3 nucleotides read TGTGCCAGCTCACCAGGGATCGAGGGACCCCTCCACTTT. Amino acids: CASSPGIEGPLHF.

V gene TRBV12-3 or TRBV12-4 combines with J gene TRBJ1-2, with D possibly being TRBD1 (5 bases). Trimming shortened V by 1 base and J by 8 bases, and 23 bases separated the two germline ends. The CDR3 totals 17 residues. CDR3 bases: TGTGCCAGCAGTTTAGTCAGGTACCAAGGGGCCCAAGGGGGCTACACCTTC. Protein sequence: CASSLVRYQGAQGGYTF.

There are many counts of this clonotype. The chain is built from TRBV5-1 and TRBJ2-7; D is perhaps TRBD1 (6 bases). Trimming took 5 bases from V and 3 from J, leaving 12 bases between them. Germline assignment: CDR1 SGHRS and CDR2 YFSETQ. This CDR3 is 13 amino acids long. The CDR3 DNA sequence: TGCGCCAGCAGAAGTCGGACAGACTACGAGCAGTACTTC. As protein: CASRSRTDYEQYF.

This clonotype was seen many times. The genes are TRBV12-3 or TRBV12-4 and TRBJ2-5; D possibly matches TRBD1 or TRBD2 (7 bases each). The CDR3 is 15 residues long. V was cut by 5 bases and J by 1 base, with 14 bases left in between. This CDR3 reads CASSQGGGGQETQYF. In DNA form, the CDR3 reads TGTGCCAGCAGTCAGGGGGGAGGGGGCCAAGAGACCCAGTACTTC.

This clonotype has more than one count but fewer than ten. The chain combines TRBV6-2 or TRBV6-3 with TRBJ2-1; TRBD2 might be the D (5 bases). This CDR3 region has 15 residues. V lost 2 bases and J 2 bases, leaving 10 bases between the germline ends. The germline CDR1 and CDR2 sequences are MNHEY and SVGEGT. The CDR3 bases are TGTGCCAGCAGTTACAGAGCTAGCCCCTACAATGAGCAGTTCTTC. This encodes CASSYRASPYNEQFF.

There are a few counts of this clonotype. The DNA of the CDR3 is TGTGCCAGCAGCTCGGATACGGGGAGGCATGAGCAGTTCTTC. As protein: CASSSDTGRHEQFF. The rearrangement joins TRBV7-3 to TRBJ2-1; D may be TRBD2 (6 bases). The ends were cut back, 4 bases at V and 8 bases at J, with 15 bases in the middle. This CDR3 is 14 amino acids long. Germline V gives CDR1 SGHTA, CDR2 FQGTGA. Full variable domain (missing parts from reference TRBV7-3 and TRBJ2-1): GAGVSQTPSNKVTEKGKYVELRCDPISGHTALYWYRQSLGQGPEFLIYFQGTGAADDSGLPNDRFFAVRPEGSVSTLKIQRTERGDSAVYLCASSSDTGRHEQFFGPGTRLTVL.

In DNA form, the CDR3 reads TGCGCCAGCAGCTTGGGACGTCAGATAGCGGGAGCCGTCTACGAGCAGTACTTC. Translating it yields CASSLGRQIAGAVYEQYF. This chain links TRBV5-1 with TRBJ2-7, with TRBD2 identical over 9 bases. CDR3 length equals 18 residues. V lost 0 bases to trimming and J lost 3 bases; unmatched junction nucleotides: 13. Germline lookup yields CDR1 SGHRS and CDR2 YFSETQ.

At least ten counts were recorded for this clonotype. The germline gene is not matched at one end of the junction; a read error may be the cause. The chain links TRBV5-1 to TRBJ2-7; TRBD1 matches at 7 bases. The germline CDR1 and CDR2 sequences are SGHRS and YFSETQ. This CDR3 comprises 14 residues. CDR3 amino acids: CASSLTGRPYEQYF. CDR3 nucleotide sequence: TGTGCCAGCAGCCTGACAGGGCGCCCCTACGAGCAGTACTTC.

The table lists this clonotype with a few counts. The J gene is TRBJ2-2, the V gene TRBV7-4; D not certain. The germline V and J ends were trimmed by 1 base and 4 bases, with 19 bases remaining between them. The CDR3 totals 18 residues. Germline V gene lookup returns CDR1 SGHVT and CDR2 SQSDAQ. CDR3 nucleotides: TGTGCCAGCAGCTTAGGATCGTTGCGGCCCCAGCTCACCGGGGAGCTGTTTTTT. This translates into CASSLGSLRPQLTGELFF.

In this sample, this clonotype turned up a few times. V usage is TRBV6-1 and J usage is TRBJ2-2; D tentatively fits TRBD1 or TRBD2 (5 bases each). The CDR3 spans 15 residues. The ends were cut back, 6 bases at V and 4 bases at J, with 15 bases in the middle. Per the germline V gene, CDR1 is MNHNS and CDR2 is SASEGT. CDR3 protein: CASRAGQGVTGELFF. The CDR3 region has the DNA TGTGCCAGCAGGGCAGGGCAGGGAGTCACCGGGGAGCTGTTTTTT.

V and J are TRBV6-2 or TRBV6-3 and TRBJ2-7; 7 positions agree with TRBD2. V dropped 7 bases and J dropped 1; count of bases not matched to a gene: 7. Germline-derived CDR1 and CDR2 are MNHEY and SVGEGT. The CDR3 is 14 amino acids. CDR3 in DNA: TGTGCCAGCAACGAAGCGGGAAGTTCCTACGAGCAGTACTTC. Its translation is CASNEAGSSYEQYF.

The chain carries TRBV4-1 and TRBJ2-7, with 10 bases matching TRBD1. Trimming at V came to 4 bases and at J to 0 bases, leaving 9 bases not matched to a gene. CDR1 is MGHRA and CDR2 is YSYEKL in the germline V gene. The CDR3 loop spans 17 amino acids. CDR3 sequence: CASSLRTRDRGSYEQYF. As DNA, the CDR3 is TGCGCCAGCAGCCTCAGAACAAGGGACAGGGGCTCCTACGAGCAGTACTTC.

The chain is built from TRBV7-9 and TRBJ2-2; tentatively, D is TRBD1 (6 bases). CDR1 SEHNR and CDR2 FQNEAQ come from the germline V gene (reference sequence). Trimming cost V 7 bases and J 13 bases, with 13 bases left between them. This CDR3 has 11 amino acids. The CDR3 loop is CASTPWTALFF. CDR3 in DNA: TGTGCCAGCACCCCGTGGACAGCGCTGTTTTTT.

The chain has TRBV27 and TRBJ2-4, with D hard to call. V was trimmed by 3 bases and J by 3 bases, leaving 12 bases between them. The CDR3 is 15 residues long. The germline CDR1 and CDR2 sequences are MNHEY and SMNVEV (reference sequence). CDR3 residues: CASSFTRTSKNIQYF. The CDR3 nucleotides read TGTGCCAGCAGTTTCACCAGGACCAGCAAAAACATTCAGTACTTC.

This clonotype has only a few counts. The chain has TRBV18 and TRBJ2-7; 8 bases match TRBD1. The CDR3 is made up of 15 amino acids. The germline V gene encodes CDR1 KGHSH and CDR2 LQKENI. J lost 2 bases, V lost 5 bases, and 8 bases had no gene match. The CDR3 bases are TGTGCCAGCTCAACTAGACAGGGGCCCCCCTACGAGCAGTACTTC. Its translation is CASSTRQGPPYEQYF. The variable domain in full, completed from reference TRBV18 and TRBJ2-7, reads NAGVMQNPRHLVRRRGQEARLRCSPMKGHSHVYWYRQLPEEGLKFMVYLQKENIIDESGMPKERFSAEFPKEGPSILRIQQVVRGDSAAYFCASSTRQGPPYEQYFGPGTRLTVT.

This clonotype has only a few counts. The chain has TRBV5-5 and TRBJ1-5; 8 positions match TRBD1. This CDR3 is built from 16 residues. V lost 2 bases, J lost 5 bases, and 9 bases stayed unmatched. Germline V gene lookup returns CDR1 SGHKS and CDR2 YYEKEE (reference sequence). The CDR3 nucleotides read TGTGCCAGCAGCTTTAGGACAGGGATGACCTATCAGCCCCAGCATTTT. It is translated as CASSFRTGMTYQPQHF.